These 19 T cell receptor beta chains came from one sample sequenced in a study of radiation and T cells in renal cell carcinoma. Sequencing was performed with immunoSEQ multiplex PCR; in TCRdb, only in-frame clones are kept and a portion is missing. The sample lists about 140,000 clones, roughly 80% seen once, with approximately 20% in the top ten. The time point here: baseline pretreatment blood. Regarding treatment: 15 Gy SBRT to primary tumor, nephrectomy 4 weeks later. Sequencing used blood, obtained from a patient whose treatment included radiotherapy and nephrectomy. Receptors were obtained from a woman between 50 and 59 years old with renal cell carcinoma.

In this sample, this clone turned up once. J is TRBJ2-7 and V is TRBV6-5, with 9 bases that match TRBD1. Per germline, CDR1 MNHEY and CDR2 SVGAGI. This CDR3 contains 15 residues. V lost 5 bases, J lost 7 bases, and 12 bases stayed unmatched. In nucleotides, the CDR3 is TGTGCCAGCAGTAAACCGGGACAGGGAAGCGTGGAGCAGTACTTC. Translated, it gives CASSKPGQGSVEQYF.

V usage is TRBV28 and J usage is TRBJ2-7, with 10 positions matching TRBD1. The germline V gene encodes CDR1 MDHEN and CDR2 SYDVKM. Trimming at V came to 4 bases and at J to 3 bases, leaving 6 bases not matched to a gene. The CDR3 runs to 15 residues. CDR3 region: CASSWGQGSFYEQYF. Written as DNA, the CDR3 is TGTGCCAGCAGTTGGGGACAGGGGTCTTTCTACGAGCAGTACTTC.

This sequence joins TRBV6-6 and TRBJ2-1; perhaps TRBD1 as D (5 bases). CDR1 is MNHNY, CDR2 SVGAGI, per germline (reference sequence). V was shortened by 4 bases and J by 8 bases, with 12 bases between the two germline ends. The CDR3 is 13 amino acids. The CDR3 spells CASSSTQGHEQFF. DNA of the CDR3: TGTGCCAGCAGTTCGACGCAGGGTCATGAGCAGTTCTTC.

The rearrangement joins TRBV5-6 to TRBJ2-7; D unclear. Trimming pared 0 bases from V and 2 bases from J, leaving 6 bases between. This CDR3 is built from 13 residues. Germline V gene lookup returns CDR1 SGHDT and CDR2 YYEEEE. The DNA for the CDR3 is TGTGCCAGCAGCTTGGGCTTGACCTACGAGCAGTACTTC. The encoded protein is CASSLGLTYEQYF.

V gene TRBV2 combines with J gene TRBJ1-2, with no clear D. Per germline, CDR1 SNHLY and CDR2 FYNNEI. This CDR3 is built from 14 residues. The V and J ends lost 2 bases and 5 bases respectively, with 12 bases between them. CDR3 nucleotides: TGTGCCAGCAGTGAACGGTCGGAGCTGTATGGCTACACCTTC. Translated, it gives CASSERSELYGYTF.

This clone was recorded once. The CDR3 nucleotides read TGTGCCAGCTCAGTTGGACAGAGAACTAACTATGGCTACACCTTC. Protein: CASSVGQRTNYGYTF. The chain has TRBV18 and TRBJ1-2; tentatively, D is TRBD1 (6 bases). The germline V gene encodes CDR1 KGHSH and CDR2 LQKENI. Trimming took 5 bases from V and 0 from J, leaving 13 bases between them. The CDR3 has 15 amino acids.

This chain joins TRBV5-1 and TRBJ2-7; no firm D call. Trimming left V 2 bases short and J 1 base short, with 7 bases between. The CDR3 loop spans 13 amino acids. CDR1 and CDR2 (germline): SGHRS, YFSETQ. The CDR3: CASSFTLSYEQYF. In DNA form, the CDR3 reads TGCGCCAGCAGCTTTACGCTATCCTACGAGCAGTACTTC.

This chain links TRBV7-9 with TRBJ1-1; 8 nucleotides align to TRBD1. The CDR3 extends over 14 amino acids. Losses at the gene ends were 6 bases for V and 0 bases for J; bases not matched to a gene: 3. Per the germline V gene, CDR1 is SEHNR and CDR2 is FQNEAQ (reference sequence). The CDR3 coding sequence is TGTGCCAGCAGGTGGACAGGGATGAACACTGAAGCTTTCTTT. This gives the protein CASRWTGMNTEAFF. Looking up the rest from reference TRBV7-9 and TRBJ1-1 gives the full variable domain: DTGVSQNPRHKITKRGQNVTFRCDPISEHNRLYWYRQTLGQGPEFLTYFQNEAQLEKSRLLSDRFSAERPKGSFSTLEIQRTEQGDSAMYLCASRWTGMNTEAFFGQGTRLTVV.

The chain has TRBV5-1 and TRBJ1-2; D is perhaps TRBD1 (6 bases). There are 17 residues in the CDR3. V was pared by 4 bases and J by 4 bases, with 23 bases between. In germline, CDR1 is SGHRS, CDR2 YFSETQ. CDR3 sequence: CASSHGLGGGNGYGYTF. In nucleotides, the CDR3 is TGCGCCAGCAGCCATGGGTTAGGAGGGGGTAACGGCTATGGCTACACCTTC.

This chain uses TRBV25-1 with TRBJ1-1; D not resolved. Germline values: CDR1 MGHDK, CDR2 SYGVNS. This CDR3 has 11 residues. Trimming cost V 3 bases and J 3 bases, with 2 bases left between them. The DNA of the CDR3 is TGTGCCAGCAGTGATTACACTGAAGCTTTCTTT. Its protein product is CASSDYTEAFF.

CDR3 nucleotide sequence: TGTGCTAGTTCGGGTGGCTACACCTTC. Residues: CASSGGYTF. The rearrangement joins TRBV12-5 to TRBJ1-2; D gene ambiguous. CDR1 is LGHNT and CDR2 is FRNRAP in the germline V gene. This CDR3 comprises 9 residues. V lost 8 bases, J lost 7 bases, and 5 bases lay in between.

This chain connects TRBV9 to TRBJ2-7, with a tentative D call TRBD2 (6 bases). The CDR3 is made up of 16 amino acids. CDR1 and CDR2 (germline): SGDLS, YYNGEE. V was clipped by 0 bases and J by 0 bases, with 13 bases between them. The CDR3, as DNA: TGTGCCAGCAGCGTAGTGCGGGGCCACAGCTCCTACGAGCAGTACTTC. Amino acids: CASSVVRGHSSYEQYF.

This chain uses TRBV5-6 with TRBJ2-3; D gene unclear. In germline, CDR1 is SGHDT, CDR2 YYEEEE. V shed 4 bases and J shed 9 bases, with 9 bases lying between them. CDR3 length equals 11 residues. The CDR3 DNA follows: TGTGCCAGCAGCCCGGCCAGAACGCAGTATTTT. It encodes CASSPARTQYF.

The gene calls are TRBV5-6 and TRBJ1-3; D not certain. With 4 bases removed from V and 0 bases from J, the gap between germline ends came to 14 bases. The CDR3 spans 16 residues. The germline gives CDR1 SGHDT, CDR2 YYEEEE. The CDR3 loop is CASSPRGASSGNTIYF. The DNA of the CDR3 is TGTGCCAGCAGCCCCCGGGGTGCGAGCTCTGGAAACACCATATATTTT.

The rearrangement uses TRBV5-6 and TRBJ2-7; 10 nucleotides align to TRBD1. Germline lookup yields CDR1 SGHDT and CDR2 YYEEEE. V lost 4 bases to trimming and J lost 1 base; unmatched junction nucleotides: 11. CDR3 length: 17 amino acids. The CDR3 spells CASSLTGTGAKSYEQYF. The CDR3 DNA is TGTGCCAGCAGCCTAACCGGGACAGGGGCGAAATCCTACGAGCAGTACTTC.

V gene TRBV25-1 combines with J gene TRBJ1-3, with no clear D. V lost 8 bases to trimming and J lost 0 bases, with 8 bases between them. CDR3 length: 13 amino acids. Looked up from germline, CDR1 is MGHDK and CDR2 is SYGVNS. The DNA of the CDR3 is TGTGCCAGCCGAGTTCCCTCTGGAAACACCATATATTTT. Translating it yields CASRVPSGNTIYF.

This clone was detected only once. The genes are TRBV2 and TRBJ1-6; possibly TRBD1 for D (5 bases). Germline loops: CDR1 SNHLY, CDR2 FYNNEI. Trimming removed 8 bases at V and 14 bases at J, with 19 bases between. The CDR3 extends over 13 amino acids. This chain's CDR3 is CASRRDSGGTLHF. The CDR3 DNA is TGTGCCAGCCGCCGGGACTCTGGGGGTACCCTCCACTTT.

The chain joins TRBV25-1 to TRBJ1-1; D not certain. CDR3 size: 13 residues. Trimming shortened V by 2 bases and J by 3 bases, and 7 bases separated the two germline ends. CDR1 and CDR2 from the germline V gene are MGHDK and SYGVNS. This CDR3 is CASSEVPYTEAFF. CDR3 bases: TGTGCCAGCAGTGAAGTCCCATACACTGAAGCTTTCTTT.

The J gene is TRBJ2-7, the V gene TRBV10-3; 7 nucleotides match TRBD1. The CDR3 sequence is 15 residues long. J gave up 6 bases and V 0 bases, and 8 bases lay outside the gene matches. From germline, CDR1 is ENHRY and CDR2 SYGVKD. DNA of the CDR3: TGTGCCATCAGTGAGTCATCAGGGGGAGAGCGCGAGCAGTACTTC. Its translation is CAISESSGGEREQYF.